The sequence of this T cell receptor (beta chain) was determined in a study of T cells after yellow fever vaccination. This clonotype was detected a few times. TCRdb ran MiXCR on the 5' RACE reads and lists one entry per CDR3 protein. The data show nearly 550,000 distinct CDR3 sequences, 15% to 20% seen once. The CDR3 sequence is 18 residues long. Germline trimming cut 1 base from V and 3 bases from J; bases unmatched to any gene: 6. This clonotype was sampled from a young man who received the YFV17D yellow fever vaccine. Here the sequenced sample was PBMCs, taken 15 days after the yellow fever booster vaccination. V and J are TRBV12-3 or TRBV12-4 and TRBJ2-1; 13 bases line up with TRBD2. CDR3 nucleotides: TGTGCCAGCAGTTTAGAACTAGCGGGAGGGAAAATCTACAATGAGCAGTTCTTC. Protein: CASSLELAGGKIYNEQFF.